What follows is one TCR beta chain and its context. Germline V gene lookup returns CDR1 KGHSH and CDR2 LQKENI. CDR3 length equals 15 residues. Trimming removed 5 bases from V and 0 bases from J, with 11 bases in between. As handled by the study authors: Reference gene primer amplification in the assay estimated nucleated cell counts. Repertoires were generated with immunoSEQ multiplex PCR, while TCRdb's copy carries only in-frame clones and drops some. V, J and clone size were drawn from that table, and D and trimming were deduced from the DNA. The sample carries roughly 190,000 clones, approximately 84% recorded once. This record comes from a study of blood T cell repertoires in COVID-19.

Sample: PBMCs or T cells enriched from blood (not recorded which). The clonotype originates from a woman aged 25 to 39 who had recovered from COVID-19. The genes are TRBV18 and TRBJ1-5, with a weak D call TRBD1 (5 bases). The CDR3, as DNA: TGTGCCAGCTCAACAGGCAGGGATAGCAATCAGCCCCAGCATTTT. As protein: CASSTGRDSNQPQHF.